This is a list of T cell receptor beta chains from one sample in a study of shared clonotypes between healthy human individuals. Assay used: immunoSEQ multiplex PCR; TCRdb lists only in-frame clones, some missing. The sample holds about 500,000 clones, roughly four fifths seen once. Sequencing input: PBMCs. The receptor set was obtained from a woman aged 35 to 49 in good health. Some clones in this sample may be carry-over from other donors' samples. CDR3s include the opening cysteine and the closing phenylalanine or tryptophan. The D gene is left open where the match is weak. Not all rows give a size; the values are once, few, many and, for expanded clones, a class.

.	TRBJ2-6	TRBV2	.	CASASFGANVLTF	TGTGCCAGCGCGTCTTTTGGGGCCAACGTCCTGACTTTC
TRBD1	TRBJ1-4	TRBV4-1	.	CASSQRTGSNEKLFF	TGCGCCAGCAGCCAAAGGACAGGGAGTAATGAAAAACTGTTTTTT
TRBD2	TRBJ2-1	TRBV28	.	CASSTPPRTSGRGGEQFF	TGTGCCAGCAGTACTCCACCCCGGACTAGCGGGAGAGGGGGTGAGCAGTTCTTC
TRBD1	TRBJ2-4	TRBV28	.	CASSFLRDRGEYF	TGTGCCAGCAGTTTCTTGAGGGACAGGGGGGAGTACTTC
TRBD1	TRBJ2-2	TRBV7-2	.	CASSRTGGINSGELFF	TGTGCCAGCAGCAGAACAGGGGGAATTAATTCCGGGGAGCTGTTTTTT
TRBD2	TRBJ2-3	TRBV5-4	.	CASSLVAGGGVDTQYF	TGTGCCAGCAGCTTGGTGGCGGGAGGAGGTGTAGATACGCAGTATTTT
.	TRBJ2-1	TRBV7-2	.	CASSSRDYNEQFF	TGTGCCAGCAGCAGCCGGGACTACAATGAGCAGTTCTTC
TRBD2	TRBJ2-3	TRBV10-3	.	CAISGVSGTSDTQYF	TGTGCCATCAGTGGCGTTAGCGGGACGTCAGATACGCAGTATTTT
.	TRBJ1-2	TRBV7-9	.	CASRATDFANYGYTF	TGTGCCAGTCGGGCGACAGATTTTGCTAACTATGGCTACACCTTC
.	TRBJ2-7	TRBV19	many	CASSIDPGPRYEQYF	TGTGCCAGTAGTATAGACCCGGGACCCCGATACGAGCAGTACTTC
.	TRBJ1-5	TRBV7-9	.	CASSLGGNNQPQHF	TGTGCCAGCAGCTTGGGGGGAAACAATCAGCCCCAGCATTTT
.	TRBJ2-1	TRBV7-7	.	CASSLRERAEQFF	TGTGCTAGCAGCTTAAGGGAGAGGGCTGAGCAGTTCTTC
TRBD2	TRBJ2-7	TRBV11-2	.	CASSLGTGLASEQYF	TGTGCCAGCAGCTTGGGCACCGGACTAGCGAGCGAGCAGTACTTC
.	TRBJ2-5	TRBV5-4	once	CASSLHSGETQYF	TGTGCCAGCAGCTTGCATAGCGGAGAGACCCAGTACTTC
TRBD2	TRBJ2-1	TRBV5-1	.	CASSSRGLAGPHNEQFF	TGCGCCAGCAGCTCCCGAGGACTAGCGGGACCTCACAATGAGCAGTTCTTC
.	TRBJ1-1	TRBV7-3	.	CASSQGGGRTEAFF	TGTGCCAGCAGCCAGGGAGGAGGAAGAACTGAAGCTTTCTTT
TRBD2	TRBJ2-3	TRBV7-3	.	CASSLGGRTDTQYF	TGTGCCAGCAGCTTAGGCGGGAGGACAGATACGCAGTATTTT
TRBD1	TRBJ2-5	TRBV7-2	.	CASSLMGGQGETQYF	TGTGCCAGCAGCTTAATGGGGGGACAGGGGGAGACCCAGTACTTC
.	TRBJ2-7	TRBV5-1	.	CASSLGTSSFEQYF	TGCGCCAGCAGCTTGGGTACTAGTTCGTTCGAGCAGTACTTC
TRBD2	TRBJ2-1	TRBV5-1	.	CASSSRLAGGSSYNEQFF	TGCGCCAGCAGCTCCAGACTAGCGGGAGGGAGCTCCTACAATGAGCAGTTCTTC
TRBD1	TRBJ1-2	TRBV5-1	.	CASRRQGNNYGYTF	TGCGCCAGCAGACGACAGGGGAATAACTATGGCTACACCTTC
.	TRBJ2-1	TRBV29-1	.	CSVETAEQFF	TGCAGCGTTGAGACAGCTGAGCAGTTCTTC
TRBD1	TRBJ2-5	TRBV29-1	.	CSVGTGGQETQYF	TGCAGCGTTGGGACAGGGGGACAAGAGACCCAGTACTTC
.	TRBJ2-5	TRBV7-8	many	CASSLEAGYAYF	TGTGCCAGCAGCTTAGAGGCTGGGTATGCGTACTTC
.	TRBJ2-4	TRBV1	.	CTSSQEGGARKRAKNIQYF	TGCACCAGCAGCCAAGAGGGGGGCGCTAGGAAAAGAGCCAAAAACATTCAGTACTTC
.	TRBJ1-5	TRBV27	.	CASSYRVGQPQHF	TGTGCCAGCAGTTACAGGGTCGGTCAGCCCCAGCATTTT